Below are 30 T cell receptor beta chains sequenced from a single sample in a study of beta chain features in type 1 diabetes. Expressed TCRB transcripts got sequenced, as all isolated RNA was reverse transcribed. Repertoires were generated with immunoSEQ multiplex PCR, while TCRdb's copy carries only in-frame clones and drops some. This table holds 300,000 to 450,000 clones, 9.6% found once. These TCRs are of unknown antigen specificity. Study-wide points: There was a moderate but significant shortening of TCRB CDR3s in all four CD4+ subsets of Type 1 diabetes patients.

Sequencing used central memory CD4+ T cells from blood. The receptors come from a man aged 30-40 years with type 1 diabetes.

V and J are TRBV7-3 and TRBJ2-2; the match to TRBD1 covers 9 bases. CDR3 length: 16 residues. Germline CDR1 reads SGHTA; CDR2 reads FQGTGA. The trim removed 5 bases at V and 1 base at J, leaving 5 bases unmatched. The CDR3 loop is CASSPGGQGNTGELFF. The CDR3 DNA reads as TGTGCCAGCAGCCCAGGGGGACAGGGGAACACCGGGGAGCTGTTTTTT.

The chain recombines TRBV21-1 with TRBJ1-1; the table's D call, TRBD1, was not checked against the DNA. TRBV21-1 is a pseudogene. The CDR3 extends over 12 amino acids. DNA of the CDR3: TGTGCCAGCGGCCGACAGGGGCGTCGAGCTTTCTTT. It encodes CASGRQGRRAFF.

Concerning this clone itself: This same CDR3 is encoded by further DNA sequences in the sample. The rearrangement uses TRBV7-9 and TRBJ1-2; 8 nucleotides align to TRBD1. J was trimmed by 4 bases and V by 5 bases; bases with no gene match: 3. The CDR3 has 13 residues. CDR1 and CDR2 (germline): SEHNR, FQNEAQ (reference sequence). CDR3 protein: CASSHGQGYGYTF. CDR3 DNA: TGTGCCAGCAGCCACGGACAGGGCTATGGCTACACCTTC.

This clone was seen only a few times. This chain connects TRBV5-1 to TRBJ2-5; no firm D call. V was trimmed by 0 bases and J by 4 bases, leaving 13 bases between them. CDR3 length equals 15 residues. Germline V gene data show CDR1 as SGHRS and CDR2 as YFSETQ. This CDR3 reads CASSLGAVRGETQYF. CDR3 bases: TGCGCCAGCAGCTTGGGGGCAGTAAGAGGAGAGACCCAGTACTTC.

This chain uses TRBV2 with TRBJ2-7; TRBD1 matches 7 bases. From germline, CDR1 is SNHLY and CDR2 FYNNEI. V gave up 10 bases and J gave up 3 bases; unmatched junction bases: 6. The CDR3 contains 12 residues. CDR3 bases: TGTGCCACCACGAGACAGGGCTACGAGCAGTACTTC. It specifies CATTRQGYEQYF.

The chain has TRBV7-2 and TRBJ1-5, with no clear D. Germline V CDR1 and CDR2: SGHTA, FQGNSA. The CDR3 extends over 16 amino acids. Trimming removed 0 bases at V and 7 bases at J, with 16 bases between. The CDR3: CASSLAREQQSQPQHF. The CDR3 region has the DNA TGTGCCAGCAGCTTAGCGCGAGAACAGCAATCGCAGCCCCAGCATTTT.

The chain combines TRBV9 with TRBJ1-2, with 7 bases matching TRBD1. Germline CDR1 is SGDLS and CDR2 is YYNGEE. The CDR3 has 15 amino acids. V lost 1 base and J lost 4; bases outside the gene matches: 7. DNA for the CDR3: TGTGCCAGCAGCGTAACGGGGGACAGTGGCTATGGCTACACCTTC. Protein: CASSVTGDSGYGYTF.

V and J are TRBV7-9 and TRBJ2-3; no definite D call. Trimming cost V 1 base and J 7 bases, with 12 bases left between them. The germline V gene encodes CDR1 SEHNR and CDR2 FQNEAQ (reference sequence). The CDR3 is 14 amino acids. Here the CDR3 reads CASSLEGSGYTQYF. CDR3 DNA sequence: TGTGCCAGCAGCTTAGAAGGTTCCGGGTATACGCAGTATTTT.

The table lists this clone with a few counts. The chain links TRBV30 to TRBJ2-5, with TRBD2 identical over 16 bases. The V gene's germline CDR1 is GTSNPN and CDR2 SVGIG (reference sequence). Trimming at V came to 1 base and at J to 2 bases, leaving 1 base not matched to a gene. CDR3 length: 16 residues. CDR3 DNA: TGTGCCTGGAGTGCGGGACTAGCGGGAGGGCAAGAGACCCAGTACTTC. Translated, it gives CAWSAGLAGGQETQYF.

In its sample, this clone was seen a few times. The CDR3 loop is CASSLTGGADTQYF. The DNA of the CDR3 is TGTGCCAGCAGCTTAACAGGGGGCGCAGATACGCAGTATTTT. The gene calls are TRBV7-2 and TRBJ2-3; 9 positions agree with TRBD1. The trim removed 2 bases at V and 4 bases at J, leaving 1 base unmatched. The CDR3 spans 14 residues. The germline gives CDR1 SGHTA, CDR2 FQGNSA.

This clone was seen repeatedly, ten times or more. The J gene is TRBJ2-1, the V gene TRBV28; TRBD2 might be the D (6 bases). V shed 7 bases and J shed 7 bases, with 11 bases lying between them. The CDR3 extends over 12 amino acids. Germline V CDR1 and CDR2: MDHEN, SYDVKM. CDR3 in DNA: TGTGCCAGCAAGTTGGCGGGGAATGAGCAGTTCTTC. Protein: CASKLAGNEQFF.

The rearrangement joins TRBV2 to TRBJ1-5; no definite D call. The germline V gene has CDR1 SNHLY and CDR2 FYNNEI. The germline V and J ends were trimmed by 6 bases and 4 bases, with 16 bases remaining between them. The CDR3 has 15 residues. CDR3 amino acids: CASSAPGLGNQPQHF. CDR3 nucleotide sequence: TGTGCCAGCAGCGCCCCGGGTCTAGGGAATCAGCCCCAGCATTTT.

There are a few counts of this clone. V is TRBV5-1 and J is TRBJ1-4; 7 nucleotides line up with TRBD1. The CDR3 extends over 15 amino acids. Germline loops: CDR1 SGHRS, CDR2 YFSETQ. V was clipped by 4 bases and J by 6 bases; unmatched bases: 9. In DNA form, the CDR3 reads TGCGCCAGCAGCCCGACAGGGAAACCGGATGAAAAACTGTTTTTT. It codes for CASSPTGKPDEKLFF.

Comment on this clone: The identical CDR3 is also encoded by other nucleotide sequences in the sample. The chain combines TRBV28 with TRBJ2-7, with 11 nucleotides matching TRBD1. Germline CDR1 reads MDHEN; CDR2 reads SYDVKM. J was trimmed by 3 bases and V by 2 bases; bases with no gene match: 3. This CDR3 is built from 15 residues. The CDR3 region is CASSLAGTGGYEQYF. The CDR3 nucleotides are TGTGCCAGCAGTTTAGCCGGGACAGGGGGCTACGAGCAGTACTTC.

This clone turned up a few times. V usage is TRBV30 and J usage is TRBJ1-5, with D possibly matching TRBD1 (6 bases). The V end lost 0 bases, the J end lost 2 bases, and 14 bases lay between the germline ends. Germline V gene sequence: CDR1 GTSNPN, CDR2 SVGIG (reference sequence). The CDR3 spans 16 residues. Here the CDR3 DNA reads TGTGCCTGGAGTGTACAGGGCAGCATCCGCAATCAGCCCCAGCATTTT. Translation: CAWSVQGSIRNQPQHF.

This clone was detected only a few times. This CDR3 is CASSKGVRVFTLNTEAFF. CDR3 sequence (DNA): TGTGCCAGCAGCAAAGGAGTCAGGGTCTTTACTTTGAACACTGAAGCTTTCTTT. J is TRBJ1-1 and V is TRBV21-1; the table gives TRBD1 as D, unverified against the DNA. TRBV21-1 is a pseudogene segment. The CDR3 is 18 amino acids.

This clone was seen more than once but under ten times. The chain combines TRBV7-2 with TRBJ2-1; D gene unclear. V dropped 5 bases and J dropped 10 bases, with 9 bases sitting between them. The CDR3 covers 11 residues. Germline CDR1 is SGHTA and CDR2 is FQGNSA. The CDR3, as DNA: TGTGCCAGCAGCCATCTTCAGGAGCAGTTCTTC. It encodes CASSHLQEQFF.

V gene TRBV28 combines with J gene TRBJ1-2, with 8 bases identical to TRBD1. V shed 2 bases and J 8 bases; nucleotides not matched to a gene: 16. CDR3 length: 17 residues. Germline V gene data show CDR1 as MDHEN and CDR2 as SYDVKM. The CDR3 sequence: CASSLLLRAGGKMGYTF. The CDR3 nucleotides are TGTGCCAGCAGTTTACTCCTCAGAGCAGGGGGCAAAATGGGCTACACCTTC.

This clone was picked up a small number of times. The chain is built from TRBV2 and TRBJ2-7; no clear D. V was clipped by 8 bases and J by 4 bases, with 12 bases between them. This CDR3 has 12 amino acids. The germline gives CDR1 SNHLY, CDR2 FYNNEI. The CDR3 protein is CASQPDGYEQYF. For the CDR3, the DNA is TGTGCCAGCCAGCCCGACGGTTACGAGCAGTACTTC.

This clone was counted a few times. The chain recombines TRBV7-3 with TRBJ1-2; 8 bases are a match to TRBD1. There are 13 residues in the CDR3. The junction had 6 bases not matched to a gene; V was cut back by 5 bases and J by 7 bases. Germline values: CDR1 SGHTA, CDR2 FQGTGA. Written as DNA, the CDR3 is TGTGCCAGCAGCGTCGGACAGGGCCTTGGCTACACCTTC. Amino acids: CASSVGQGLGYTF. Supplemented by reference TRBV7-3 and TRBJ1-2, the full variable domain reads GAGVSQTPSNKVTEKGKYVELRCDPISGHTALYWYRQSLGQGPEFLIYFQGTGAADDSGLPNDRFFAVRPEGSVSTLKIQRTERGDSAVYLCASSVGQGLGYTFGSGTRLTVV.

V gene TRBV7-2 combines with J gene TRBJ2-7; D ambiguous. The CDR3 is 15 amino acids. V was trimmed by 5 bases and J by 3 bases, leaving 17 bases between them. The germline CDR1 and CDR2 sequences are SGHTA and FQGNSA. The CDR3 nucleotides read TGTGCCAGCAGCCCACGAACCGGGTCCTACTACGAGCAGTACTTC. Amino acid sequence: CASSPRTGSYYEQYF.

This clone was seen a few times. The chain is built from TRBV1 and TRBJ2-2; TRBD1 is the table's D call and was not checked against the DNA. TRBV1 corresponds to a pseudogene. CDR3 size: 14 residues. CDR3 in DNA: TGCACCAGCAGCCAAGGCCAGTGGACCGGGGAGCTGTTTTTT. Translating gives CTSSQGQWTGELFF.

The chain links TRBV28 to TRBJ1-5, with D possibly TRBD1 on 5 matching bases. Germline assignment: CDR1 MDHEN and CDR2 SYDVKM. V was cut by 6 bases and J by 3 bases, with 12 bases left in between. The CDR3 sequence is 14 residues long. The CDR3 bases are TGTGCCAGCAGCCGGAGACAGATCAATCAGCCCCAGCATTTT. Amino acid sequence: CASSRRQINQPQHF.

V usage is TRBV5-5 and J usage is TRBJ2-7; TRBD1 is a possible D gene (5 bases). The CDR3 is 13 residues long. V was clipped by 7 bases and J by 2 bases, with 13 bases between them. Germline V CDR1 and CDR2: SGHKS, YYEKEE (reference sequence). CDR3 loop: CASGAAGPYEQYF. The CDR3 DNA reads TGTGCCAGCGGGGCGGCAGGGCCCTACGAGCAGTACTTC.

The rearrangement uses TRBV7-6 and TRBJ2-2, with D maybe TRBD1 (5 bases). The CDR3 runs 12 residues. Germline CDR1 and CDR2: SGHVS and FNYEAQ. Deletions cut 5 bases from V and 6 bases from J, with 7 bases between. CDR3 region: CASSRQPGELFF. The DNA of the CDR3 is TGTGCCAGCAGCAGACAGCCCGGGGAGCTGTTTTTT.

This clone was counted ten times or more. This sequence joins TRBV10-3 and TRBJ2-1; TRBD2 matches 15 bases. Germline trimming cut 3 bases from V and 7 bases from J; bases unmatched to any gene: 7. CDR1 is ENHRY and CDR2 is SYGVKD in the germline V gene. There are 17 residues in the CDR3. CDR3 nucleotides: TGTGCCATCAGTGAAGGCGTGGGGACTAGCGGGAGGAATGAGCAGTTCTTC. It codes for CAISEGVGTSGRNEQFF.

As for this clone: A far larger clone is off by one base, so a read error is likely. The rearrangement uses TRBV5-6 and TRBJ2-5; D call uncertain. The CDR3 is made up of 11 amino acids. The V gene lost 3 bases and the J gene lost 0 bases, with 0 bases spanning the gap. Germline V gene data show CDR1 as SGHDT and CDR2 as YYEEEE. The CDR3 nucleotides read TGTGCCAGCAGCTACCAAGAGACCCAGTACTTC. This translates into CASSYQETQYF.

This clone was seen a handful of times. Other DNA variants within this sample encode the same CDR3. V gene TRBV27 combines with J gene TRBJ1-1; TRBD1 aligns across 9 bases. With 5 bases clipped from V and 4 bases from J, the junction kept 11 bases outside the gene matches. This CDR3 has 16 amino acids. Germline CDR1 is MNHEY and CDR2 is SMNVEV (reference sequence). The CDR3 nucleotides are TGTGCCAGCAGTCCAGTCCCGGGACAGGGATCCACTGAAGCTTTCTTT. The encoded protein is CASSPVPGQGSTEAFF.

V is TRBV30 and J is TRBJ1-1, with D hard to call. The V end was cut by 4 bases, the J end by 7 bases, with 13 bases between. Per germline, CDR1 GTSNPN and CDR2 SVGIG (reference sequence). The CDR3 sequence is 12 residues long. DNA of the CDR3: TGTGCCTGGAATAGGCCGGGGATTGAAGCTTTCTTT. Translation: CAWNRPGIEAFF. Filled out from reference TRBV30 and TRBJ1-1, the complete variable domain reads SQTIHQWPATLVQPVGSPLSLECTVEGTSNPNLYWYRQAAGRGLQLLFYSVGIGQISSEVPQNLSASRPQDRQFILSSKKLLLSDSGFYLCAWNRPGIEAFFGQGTRLTVV.

This clone was counted only a few times. J is TRBJ2-3 and V is TRBV7-9, with unresolved D. Germline lookup yields CDR1 SEHNR and CDR2 FQNEAQ (reference sequence). V was pared by 5 bases and J by 2 bases, with 14 bases between. CDR3 length: 15 amino acids. Written as DNA, the CDR3 is TGTGCCAGCAGCCCTTATAGGAGTGCCACAGATACGCAGTATTTT. Translated, it gives CASSPYRSATDTQYF.